This T cell receptor (beta chain) is from a study of blood T cells in healthy people across ages. Germline CDR1 and CDR2: SGHTA and FQGNSA. Deletions cut 3 bases from V and 5 bases from J, with 8 bases between. This CDR3 is 12 amino acids long. The second PCR ran roughly 7 to 12 cycles with a sample-barcoded 5' primer and J-beta primers. One entry per CDR3 protein results from TCRdb running MiXCR on the 5' RACE reads. Here the sample spans about 800,000 distinct CDR3 sequences, roughly 46% being singletons. Sequencing was performed on blood. The V gene is TRBV7-2, the J gene TRBJ2-7; D unclear. The sequence derives from a man older than 75 in good health. CDR3 coding DNA: TGTGCCAGCAGCTTTTTGGGAAACGAGCAGTACTTC. The encoded protein is CASSFLGNEQYF.